The 9 T cell receptor beta chains listed next were all sequenced from one sample in a study of T cell responses to AZD1222 COVID-19 vaccine. TCRdb's table, derived via immunoSEQ multiplex PCR, lists solely in-frame clones and lacks some. The sample lists 130,000 or so clones, 75% to 95% occurring once. Sample: peripheral blood, taken 28 days after the second AZD1222 dose. Receptors were obtained from an adult who received the AZD1222 COVID-19 vaccine.

J is TRBJ1-5 and V is TRBV4-1; D remains unclear. Germline-derived CDR1 and CDR2 are MGHRA and YSYEKL. This CDR3 is built from 13 residues. V shed 1 base and J shed 7 bases, with 8 bases lying between them. The CDR3 protein is CASSQVSGQPQHF. Here the CDR3 DNA reads TGCGCCAGCAGCCAAGTGAGCGGGCAGCCCCAGCATTTT.

The chain carries TRBV11-1 and TRBJ1-1; D possibly corresponds to TRBD1 (6 bases). The germline gives CDR1 SGHAT, CDR2 FQDESV (reference sequence). This CDR3 spans 13 amino acids. The V end was cut by 5 bases, the J end by 4 bases, with 11 bases between. CDR3 residues: CASSLLGGTEAFF. In DNA, the CDR3 is TGTGCCAGCAGCCTCCTAGGGGGCACTGAAGCTTTCTTT. Full variable domain (outside the CDR3, taken from reference TRBV11-1 and TRBJ1-1): EAEVAQSPRYKITEKSQAVAFWCDPISGHATLYWYRQILGQGPELLVQFQDESVVDDSQLPKDRFSAERLKGVDSTLKIQPAELGDSAMYLCASSLLGGTEAFFGQGTRLTVV.

The V call is TRBV7-3, the J call TRBJ2-1, with 9 bases that match TRBD1. The CDR3 extends over 14 amino acids. Germline V CDR1 and CDR2: SGHTA, FQGTGA. With V trimmed by 7 bases and J by 4 bases, 5 bases remained unmatched. The CDR3 spells CASKVGTGYNEQFF. CDR3 DNA sequence: TGTGCCAGCAAGGTTGGGACAGGGTACAATGAGCAGTTCTTC.

The DNA of the CDR3 is TGTGCCAGCAGCCAAGCGAGGGCAGGGTGGTATGCAGCGAACACCGGGGAGCTGTTTTTT. Protein: CASSQARAGWYAANTGELFF. The chain employs TRBV14 and TRBJ2-2, with D perhaps TRBD1 or TRBD2 (5 bases each). Germline CDR1 is SGHDN and CDR2 is FVKESK. CDR3 size: 20 residues. V was trimmed by 1 base and J by 0 bases, leaving 21 bases between them. Variable domain in full (rest from reference TRBV14 and TRBJ2-2): EAGVTQFPSHSVIEKGQTVTLRCDPISGHDNLYWYRRVMGKEIKFLLHFVKESKQDESGMPNNRFLAERTGGTYSTLKVQPAELEDSGVYFCASSQARAGWYAANTGELFFGEGSRLTVL.

This sequence joins TRBV28 and TRBJ1-2; 12 bases are a match to TRBD1. This CDR3 has 17 amino acids. Trimming cost V 4 bases and J 2 bases; bases outside gene matches: 8. From germline, CDR1 is MDHEN and CDR2 SYDVKM. CDR3 amino acids: CASSSPGTGGSNYGYTF. The CDR3 nucleotides read TGTGCCAGCAGTTCGCCCGGGACAGGGGGCTCAAACTATGGCTACACCTTC.

The chain joins TRBV10-3 to TRBJ2-7; 8 bases fit TRBD1. This CDR3 is 14 amino acids long. Germline values: CDR1 ENHRY, CDR2 SYGVKD. Trimming took 0 bases from V and 6 from J; bases not matched to a gene: 4. The CDR3 reads CAISESGQGAEQYF. The CDR3 DNA reads as TGTGCCATCAGTGAGTCCGGACAGGGAGCCGAGCAGTACTTC.

The chain is built from TRBV5-1 and TRBJ2-7; the match to TRBD2 covers 8 bases. J was trimmed by 4 bases and V by 2 bases; bases with no gene match: 8. This CDR3 is 15 amino acids long. The V gene's germline CDR1 is SGHRS and CDR2 YFSETQ. CDR3 DNA sequence: TGCGCCAGCAGCTTTGCCGGGAGGGGAGGGTACGAGCAGTACTTC. It encodes CASSFAGRGGYEQYF.

The chain carries TRBV25-1 and TRBJ1-5; D remains unclear. There are 13 residues in the CDR3. V lost 8 bases, J lost 8 bases, and 16 bases lay in between. Looked up from germline, CDR1 is MGHDK and CDR2 is SYGVNS. CDR3 nucleotides: TGTGCCAGCGGAGGGAGGTACGGCAAGCCCCAGCATTTT. It is translated as CASGGRYGKPQHF.

J is TRBJ1-1 and V is TRBV7-9, with D maybe TRBD1 (5 bases). V was clipped by 5 bases and J by 3 bases, with 10 bases between them. The CDR3 contains 13 residues. Germline V CDR1 and CDR2: SEHNR, FQNEAQ (reference sequence). The CDR3 is CASSPPGDTEAFF. As DNA, the CDR3 is TGTGCCAGCAGCCCACCGGGGGACACTGAAGCTTTCTTT.